This passage covers 31 T cell receptor beta chains from one sample sequenced in a study of blood T cell repertoires in COVID-19. Sequenced by immunoSEQ multiplex PCR; TCRdb stores in-frame clones only, minus some. The sample consists of approximately 90,000 clones, approximately 81% of them appearing once. Material: peripheral blood. All receptors come from a man aged 55 to 70 with acute or convalescent COVID-19.

The chain employs TRBV18 and TRBJ1-1; 8 bases fit TRBD1. Germline assignment: CDR1 KGHSH and CDR2 LQKENI. The V segment lost 8 bases and the J segment 5 bases; nucleotides outside the gene matches: 10. This CDR3 is built from 14 residues. The CDR3 coding sequence is TGTGCCAGCCTCACCGAGCAGGGGGCAACTGAAGCTTTCTTT. Amino acids: CASLTEQGATEAFF. The full variable domain, completed using reference TRBV18 and TRBJ1-1, is NAGVMQNPRHLVRRRGQEARLRCSPMKGHSHVYWYRQLPEEGLKFMVYLQKENIIDESGMPKERFSAEFPKEGPSILRIQQVVRGDSAAYFCASLTEQGATEAFFGQGTRLTVV.

This clone has only one observation. J is TRBJ2-5 and V is TRBV11-3, with unresolved D. The V end was cut by 5 bases, the J end by 8 bases, with 12 bases between. CDR1 is SGHNT and CDR2 is YENEEA in the germline V gene. The CDR3 is made up of 12 amino acids. This CDR3 reads CASSPGQSTQYF. The CDR3 DNA is TGTGCCAGCAGCCCTGGGCAGTCCACCCAGTACTTC.

J is TRBJ1-6 and V is TRBV14, with TRBD1 as a possible D gene (5 bases). CDR1 is SGHDN, CDR2 FVKESK, per germline. The CDR3 is 14 residues long. Trimming stripped 5 bases from V and 4 bases from J, with 9 bases between. The CDR3 spells CASSGRDYNSPLHF. In nucleotides, the CDR3 is TGTGCCAGCAGCGGCAGGGATTATAATTCACCCCTCCACTTT.

This clone was seen more than once but under ten times. The CDR3 loop is CASRAVLNTEAFF. As DNA, the CDR3 is TGTGCCAGCAGGGCAGTTTTGAACACTGAAGCTTTCTTT. The chain uses TRBV12-3 or TRBV12-4 and TRBJ1-1, with D uncertain. Trimming removed 6 bases from V and 0 bases from J, with 8 bases in between. The CDR3 is 13 residues long.

The chain links TRBV28 to TRBJ1-5; 9 bases are a match to TRBD1. Per the germline V gene, CDR1 is MDHEN and CDR2 is SYDVKM. The CDR3 is 15 residues long. The V segment lost 6 bases and the J segment 3 bases; nucleotides outside the gene matches: 6. The CDR3 region is CASRSGQGPNQPQHF. DNA for the CDR3: TGTGCCAGCAGATCCGGACAGGGGCCCAATCAGCCCCAGCATTTT.

This sequence joins TRBV6-5 and TRBJ2-2; 11 nucleotides line up with TRBD2. There are 15 residues in the CDR3. V trimming: 9 bases; J trimming: 3 bases; junction bases outside the gene matches: 6. Germline V gene data show CDR1 as MNHEY and CDR2 as SVGAGI. The CDR3: CASPVLAGDTGELFF. CDR3 DNA sequence: TGTGCCAGTCCTGTACTAGCGGGGGACACCGGGGAGCTGTTTTTT.

The rearrangement links TRBV9 to TRBJ2-5; 9 bases line up with TRBD1. The germline CDR1 and CDR2 sequences are SGDLS and YYNGEE. The length of the CDR3 is 19 residues. Trimming took 4 bases from V and 0 from J; bases not matched to a gene: 16. The CDR3 protein is CASSPRPGQGLSYQETQYF. The CDR3 DNA follows: TGTGCCAGCAGCCCGAGACCGGGACAGGGCCTATCGTACCAAGAGACCCAGTACTTC. Supplemented by reference TRBV9 and TRBJ2-5, the full variable domain reads DSGVTQTPKHLITATGQRVTLRCSPRSGDLSVYWYQQSLDQGLQFLIQYYNGEERAKGNILERFSAQQFPDLHSELNLSSLELGDSALYFCASSPRPGQGLSYQETQYFGPGTRLLVL.

V gene TRBV19 combines with J gene TRBJ1-1; maybe TRBD1 (5 bases). V lost 7 bases, J lost 4 bases, and 13 bases lay in between. CDR1 and CDR2 from the germline V gene are LNHDA and SQIVND (reference sequence). The CDR3 totals 13 residues. The CDR3 DNA reads as TGTGCCAGTAACTCGGACAAACCCACTGAAGCTTTCTTT. Translating it yields CASNSDKPTEAFF.

V usage is TRBV11-1 and J usage is TRBJ2-5; TRBD1 is a possible D gene (6 bases). The CDR3 sequence is 15 residues long. Germline CDR1 SGHAT, CDR2 FQDESV (reference sequence). The V end was cut by 1 base, the J end by 0 bases, with 9 bases between. This CDR3 is CASSLGDRNQETQYF. The CDR3 DNA sequence: TGTGCCAGCAGCTTAGGTGACAGGAACCAAGAGACCCAGTACTTC.

This rearrangement joins TRBV6-5 to TRBJ2-2; no definite D call. Germline CDR1 MNHEY, CDR2 SVGAGI. The germline V and J ends were trimmed by 6 bases and 4 bases, with 6 bases remaining between them. CDR3 length: 12 residues. The DNA for the CDR3 is TGTGCCAGCAGCCAATCCACCGGGGAGCTGTTTTTT. Amino acids: CASSQSTGELFF.

The chain links TRBV30 to TRBJ1-1; 7 nucleotides line up with TRBD1. V was pared by 1 base and J by 3 bases, with 2 bases of the junction left unmatched. The CDR3 length is 13 residues. Germline CDR1 is GTSNPN and CDR2 is SVGIG (reference sequence). CDR3 DNA sequence: TGTGCCTGGAGTGACAGGGGTGACACTGAAGCTTTCTTT. This sequence encodes CAWSDRGDTEAFF.

The chain is built from TRBV30 and TRBJ2-6, with TRBD1 identical over 9 bases. There are 19 residues in the CDR3. Trimming removed 1 base from V and 0 bases from J; junction bases left unmatched: 10. Germline assignment: CDR1 GTSNPN and CDR2 SVGIG (reference sequence). The DNA for the CDR3 is TGTGCCTGGAGTGCTCGACAGGGGGTCCGAGCCTCTGGGGCCAACGTCCTGACTTTC. Its protein is CAWSARQGVRASGANVLTF.

The rearrangement uses TRBV19 and TRBJ2-7; 10 nucleotides line up with TRBD1. Germline trimming cut 3 bases from V and 5 bases from J; bases unmatched to any gene: 4. The CDR3 runs to 14 residues. Germline CDR1 is LNHDA and CDR2 is SQIVND (reference sequence). CDR3 nucleotides: TGTGCCAGTAGTATCAGACAGGGGGCGGACGAGCAGTACTTC. It encodes CASSIRQGADEQYF.

This clone was counted only a few times. This sequence joins TRBV19 and TRBJ1-3, with D maybe TRBD1 (6 bases). CDR1 is LNHDA and CDR2 is SQIVND in the germline V gene (reference sequence). This CDR3 is 14 amino acids long. With 6 bases removed from V and 0 bases from J, the gap between germline ends came to 9 bases. The chain's CDR3 is CASRLRGSGNTIYF. In DNA, the CDR3 is TGTGCCAGTAGGCTCAGGGGCTCTGGAAACACCATATATTTT.

The genes are TRBV7-3 and TRBJ2-1; 7 bases agree with TRBD2. In germline, CDR1 is SGHTA, CDR2 FQGTGA. J was trimmed by 9 bases and V by 1 base; bases with no gene match: 9. The length of the CDR3 is 15 residues. The CDR3 is CASSLSGSRSGEQFF. DNA of the CDR3: TGTGCCAGCAGCTTAAGCGGGAGTAGGTCGGGTGAGCAGTTCTTC.

This clone was observed once. V is TRBV9 and J is TRBJ1-4; D is possibly TRBD1 (5 bases). Trimming removed 0 bases from V and 11 bases from J, with 8 bases in between. Germline V gene lookup returns CDR1 SGDLS and CDR2 YYNGEE. This CDR3 has 12 amino acids. CDR3 sequence reads: CASSVEGRKLFF. CDR3 DNA sequence: TGTGCCAGCAGCGTAGAGGGGAGGAAACTGTTTTTT.

The J gene is TRBJ1-3, the V gene TRBV16, with TRBD1 matching 7 bases. This CDR3 comprises 13 residues. V dropped 2 bases and J dropped 10; count of bases not matched to a gene: 5. Germline V gene sequence: CDR1 KGHSY, CDR2 FQNENV. CDR3 coding DNA: TGTGCCAGCAGCCAAACCCTACAGGGGACCATATATTTT. Encoded protein: CASSQTLQGTIYF. Variable domain in full (rest from reference TRBV16 and TRBJ1-3): GEEVAQTPKHLVRGEGQKAKLYCAPIKGHSYVFWYQQVLKNEFKFLISFQNENVFDETGMPKERFSAKCLPNSPCSLEIQATKLEDSAVYFCASSQTLQGTIYFGEGSWLTVV.

The chain couples TRBV29-1 to TRBJ1-2; 9 bases line up with TRBD1. The germline gives CDR1 SQVTM, CDR2 ANQGSEA. V lost 7 bases, J lost 5 bases, and 5 bases stayed unmatched. The CDR3 length is 12 residues. CDR3 region: CSALGQGYGYTF. The CDR3 region has the DNA TGCAGCGCCCTCGGACAGGGGTATGGCTACACCTTC.

The chain employs TRBV9 and TRBJ2-2; D is possibly TRBD1 (6 bases). CDR3 size: 14 residues. V lost 0 bases and J lost 6, with 9 bases in between. In germline, CDR1 is SGDLS, CDR2 YYNGEE. DNA of the CDR3: TGTGCCAGCAGCGTAGAGGGGGTACCCGGGGAGCTGTTTTTT. Residues: CASSVEGVPGELFF.

The rearrangement uses TRBV11-2 and TRBJ2-7; no clear D gene. V lost 3 bases to trimming and J lost 3 bases, with 6 bases between them. This CDR3 is 12 amino acids long. Germline V lookup: CDR1 SGHAT, CDR2 FQNNGV. The CDR3 DNA reads as TGTGCCAGCAGCTTGAACGGCTACGAGCAGTACTTC. It encodes CASSLNGYEQYF.

J is TRBJ2-2 and V is TRBV27, with a tentative D call TRBD1 (5 bases). V was shortened by 4 bases and J by 5 bases, with 17 bases between the two germline ends. The CDR3 loop spans 16 amino acids. Germline V gene data show CDR1 as MNHEY and CDR2 as SMNVEV (reference sequence). The CDR3 spells CASSSTAKQGTGELFF. CDR3 DNA: TGTGCCAGCAGTTCCACAGCGAAGCAGGGTACCGGGGAGCTGTTTTTT.

V is TRBV28 and J is TRBJ2-3, with 11 positions matching TRBD1. V was pared by 4 bases and J by 5 bases, with 5 bases of the junction left unmatched. The CDR3 sequence is 15 residues long. Germline V gene lookup returns CDR1 MDHEN and CDR2 SYDVKM. The CDR3 protein is CASSSRDRGLDTQYF. CDR3 DNA sequence: TGTGCCAGCAGTTCCCGGGACAGGGGGTTAGATACGCAGTATTTT.

The chain is built from TRBV5-4 and TRBJ1-1; no clear D gene. This CDR3 has 14 residues. The germline gives CDR1 SGHNT, CDR2 YYREEE (reference sequence). Between the trimmed V and J ends, which lost 2 bases and 4 bases, there was a span of 12 bases. The CDR3 here is CASSFSVYSTEAFF. In nucleotides, the CDR3 is TGTGCCAGCAGCTTCAGCGTGTACTCCACTGAAGCTTTCTTT.

The rearrangement links TRBV10-3 to TRBJ2-2; 11 bases align to TRBD1. CDR1 is ENHRY, CDR2 SYGVKD, per germline. V lost 8 bases to trimming and J lost 3 bases; unmatched junction nucleotides: 5. This CDR3 region has 15 residues. The CDR3 DNA reads TGTGCCATCGACGCGGGACAGGGGGACACCGGGGAGCTGTTTTTT. Translating it yields CAIDAGQGDTGELFF.

V gene TRBV16 combines with J gene TRBJ2-5; possibly TRBD1 for D (5 bases). This CDR3 has 14 residues. CDR1 and CDR2 (germline): KGHSY, FQNENV. Trimming took off 1 base at V and 4 bases at J, with 10 bases between the two ends. The CDR3 sequence: CASSQWAGRETQYF. DNA for the CDR3: TGTGCCAGCAGCCAATGGGCAGGGCGAGAGACCCAGTACTTC.

The gene calls are TRBV10-3 and TRBJ1-2; 9 bases map to TRBD1. CDR1 is ENHRY, CDR2 SYGVKD, per germline. CDR3 size: 14 residues. J gave up 2 bases and V 8 bases, and 6 bases lay outside the gene matches. This chain's CDR3 is CAISGTGKNYGYTF. CDR3 DNA: TGTGCCATCTCAGGGACAGGGAAGAACTATGGCTACACCTTC.

This clone was seen more than once but under ten times. V and J are TRBV6-5 and TRBJ1-6; D call uncertain. This CDR3 region has 15 residues. Germline V lookup: CDR1 MNHEY, CDR2 SVGAGI. Trimming took off 5 bases at V and 4 bases at J, with 12 bases between the two ends. The CDR3 is CASSPLQSYNSPLHF. For the CDR3, the DNA is TGTGCCAGCAGTCCCCTGCAGTCTTATAATTCACCCCTCCACTTT.

Of note for this clone: Other nucleotide sequences from this sample produce the same CDR3. The rearrangement joins TRBV9 to TRBJ2-3; D is perhaps TRBD1 (6 bases). CDR3 size: 16 residues. With 0 bases removed from V and 0 bases from J, the gap between germline ends came to 11 bases. Germline V gene data show CDR1 as SGDLS and CDR2 as YYNGEE. The CDR3 nucleotides are TGTGCCAGCAGCGTAGTCGGACAGCCCAGCACAGATACGCAGTATTTT. Its translation is CASSVVGQPSTDTQYF.

The chain employs TRBV29-1 and TRBJ2-6; D might be TRBD1 (6 bases). V was shortened by 0 bases and J by 4 bases, with 19 bases between the two germline ends. The CDR3 is 18 residues long. Germline-derived CDR1 and CDR2 are SQVTM and ANQGSEA. In DNA form, the CDR3 reads TGCAGCGTTGAAGATGAAGACAGGTCCCCTTCCGGGGCCAACGTCCTGACTTTC. Protein product: CSVEDEDRSPSGANVLTF. The full variable domain, with the rest looked up from reference TRBV29-1 and TRBJ2-6, is SAVISQKPSRDICQRGTSLTIQCQVDSQVTMMFWYRQQPGQSLTLIATANQGSEATYESGFVIDKFPISRPNLTFSTLTVSNMSPEDSSIYLCSVEDEDRSPSGANVLTFGAGSRLTVL.

This sequence joins TRBV6-5 and TRBJ1-2; 11 bases align to TRBD1. Trimming cost V 4 bases and J 9 bases; bases outside gene matches: 4. This CDR3 contains 13 residues. From germline, CDR1 is MNHEY and CDR2 SVGAGI. CDR3 sequence: CASSFGQGARYTF. Written as DNA, the CDR3 is TGTGCCAGCAGTTTCGGACAGGGGGCACGCTACACCTTC.

The V and J genes are TRBV7-3 and TRBJ2-2, with 8 bases that match TRBD2. Germline lookup yields CDR1 SGHTA and CDR2 FQGTGA. The CDR3 has 16 residues. The trim removed 5 bases at V and 4 bases at J, leaving 9 bases unmatched. The DNA of the CDR3 is TGTGCCAGCAGCCCAACAAGCGGGAGACCCACCGGGGAGCTGTTTTTT. Encoded protein: CASSPTSGRPTGELFF.